A single sample gave rise to the 9 T cell receptor beta chains below, sequenced in a study of cytomegalovirus exposure and HLA in healthy donors (dated by TCRdb to 2016 to 2017). Preparation of the library involved the immunoSEQ multiplex PCR assay. In TCRdb, the immuneACCESS table is reduced to in-frame sequences with V and J assigned. These tables do not hold every clone; where another copy was compared, an unresolved V gene accounts for under half, and the others remain unexplained. The sample has more than 85,000 clones on record, around nine tenths of them singletons. 1.4% of the sample is taken by the ten largest. Sequenced sample: PBMCs. The receptors derive from a woman aged 25 to 45 in good health and CMV-seropositive.

The chain carries TRBV5-1 and TRBJ2-1; TRBD1 matches at 8 bases. Germline assignment: CDR1 SGHRS and CDR2 YFSETQ. Trimming at V came to 3 bases and at J to 3 bases, leaving 2 bases not matched to a gene. This CDR3 has 14 amino acids. In DNA form, the CDR3 reads TGCGCCAGCAGCTATGGGACAGGCTACAATGAGCAGTTCTTC. This gives the protein CASSYGTGYNEQFF.

V usage is TRBV9 and J usage is TRBJ1-1, with TRBD1 as a possible D gene (6 bases). Between the trimmed V and J ends, which lost 0 bases and 5 bases, there was a span of 14 bases. Germline values: CDR1 SGDLS, CDR2 YYNGEE. The CDR3 totals 15 residues. The CDR3 DNA is TGTGCCAGCAGCGTAGGGCCCGGGGGGCGGACTGAAGCTTTCTTT. This encodes CASSVGPGGRTEAFF.

The chain links TRBV18 to TRBJ1-1; 7 bases align to TRBD1. The CDR3 runs 15 residues. Losses at the gene ends were 3 bases for V and 5 bases for J; bases not matched to a gene: 9. Per the germline V gene, CDR1 is KGHSH and CDR2 is LQKENI. The CDR3 DNA sequence: TGTGCCAGCTCACCTATTACAGGGGTGCGGACTGAAGCTTTCTTT. Its protein product is CASSPITGVRTEAFF. The variable domain in full, completed from reference TRBV18 and TRBJ1-1, reads NAGVMQNPRHLVRRRGQEARLRCSPMKGHSHVYWYRQLPEEGLKFMVYLQKENIIDESGMPKERFSAEFPKEGPSILRIQQVVRGDSAAYFCASSPITGVRTEAFFGQGTRLTVV.

This rearrangement joins TRBV7-9 to TRBJ1-4, with TRBD1 identical over 7 bases. CDR3 length equals 14 residues. Germline V lookup: CDR1 SEHNR, CDR2 FQNEAQ (reference sequence). With V trimmed by 5 bases and J by 8 bases, 8 bases remained unmatched. The CDR3 nucleotides read TGTGCCAGCAGCCTGACAGGGATCGGGGAAAAACTGTTTTTT. It is translated as CASSLTGIGEKLFF. Looking up the rest from reference TRBV7-9 and TRBJ1-4 gives the full variable domain: DTGVSQNPRHKITKRGQNVTFRCDPISEHNRLYWYRQTLGQGPEFLTYFQNEAQLEKSRLLSDRFSAERPKGSFSTLEIQRTEQGDSAMYLCASSLTGIGEKLFFGSGTQLSVL.

The chain recombines TRBV6-1 with TRBJ2-5; a possible D gene is TRBD1 (5 bases). Per the germline V gene, CDR1 is MNHNS and CDR2 is SASEGT. V shed 1 base and J shed 5 bases, with 14 bases lying between them. The CDR3 contains 15 residues. Here the CDR3 reads CASSEVPGFWETQYF. CDR3 DNA sequence: TGTGCCAGCAGTGAAGTCCCAGGGTTTTGGGAGACCCAGTACTTC.

The V and J genes are TRBV6-6 and TRBJ2-7; 9 nucleotides agree with TRBD1. V dropped 0 bases and J dropped 2; count of bases not matched to a gene: 2. The V gene's germline CDR1 is MNHNY and CDR2 SVGAGI (reference sequence). This CDR3 comprises 15 residues. In DNA form, the CDR3 reads TGTGCCAGCAGTTACTCGGGACAGGGTCCCTACGAGCAGTACTTC. The encoded protein is CASSYSGQGPYEQYF.

The rearrangement uses TRBV4-3 and TRBJ1-2; D not certain. Trimming removed 0 bases at V and 8 bases at J, with 16 bases between. The CDR3 is made up of 15 amino acids. The V gene's germline CDR1 is LGHNA and CDR2 YSLEER. Here the CDR3 DNA reads TGCGCCAGCAGCCAAGATCCGGCAGGCACCCGGGGCTACACCTTC. This codes for CASSQDPAGTRGYTF.

The chain is built from TRBV20-1 and TRBJ1-2; the D gene is possibly TRBD1 (5 bases). Germline V gene sequence: CDR1 DFQATT, CDR2 SNEGSKA (reference sequence). Trimming cost V 3 bases and J 10 bases, with 9 bases left between them. CDR3 length: 10 amino acids. DNA for the CDR3: TGCAGTGCTAGGGACACCCTCTACACCTTC. It codes for CSARDTLYTF.

The rearrangement links TRBV27 to TRBJ2-7; D may be TRBD1 (6 bases). CDR1 is MNHEY and CDR2 is SMNVEV in the germline V gene (reference sequence). V was clipped by 2 bases and J by 6 bases, with 14 bases between them. The CDR3 is 14 residues long. CDR3: CASSLLGTPLEQYF. In DNA, the CDR3 is TGTGCCAGCAGTTTACTCGGGACACCCCTCGAGCAGTACTTC.